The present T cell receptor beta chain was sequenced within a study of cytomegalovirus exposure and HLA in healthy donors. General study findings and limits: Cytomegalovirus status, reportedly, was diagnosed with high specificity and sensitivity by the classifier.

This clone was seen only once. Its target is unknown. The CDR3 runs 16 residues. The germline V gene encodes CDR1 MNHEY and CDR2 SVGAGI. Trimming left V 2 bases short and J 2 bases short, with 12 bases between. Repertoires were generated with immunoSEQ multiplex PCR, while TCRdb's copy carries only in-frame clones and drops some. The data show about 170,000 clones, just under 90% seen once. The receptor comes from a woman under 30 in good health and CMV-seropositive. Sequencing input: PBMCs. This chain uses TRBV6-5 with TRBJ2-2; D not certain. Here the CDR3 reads CASSYDPKQNTGELFF. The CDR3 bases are TGTGCCAGCAGTTACGATCCAAAACAAAACACCGGGGAGCTGTTTTTT.